The 9 T cell receptor beta chains below all came from one sample that was sequenced in a study of T-cell memory formation after mild COVID-19. TCRdb redid the calling of the 5' RACE reads with MiXCR, one entry per CDR3 protein. The sample includes about 610,000 distinct CDR3 sequences, roughly 17% seen only once; the top ten take 8.1%. The sequencing sample was made of PBMCs or a T cell subset sorted from them (not recorded which). The source of these receptors is an adult woman who had mild COVID-19 (a few samples of this study predate the infection). Cell type and time point are not known.

This clonotype was seen a few times. V gene TRBV2 combines with J gene TRBJ1-2; 9 bases match TRBD1. This CDR3 is built from 14 residues. V shed 5 bases and J 4 bases; nucleotides not matched to a gene: 5. CDR1 SNHLY and CDR2 FYNNEI come from the germline V gene. The CDR3 is CASSSGQGLYGYTF. The CDR3, as DNA: TGTGCCAGCAGTTCGGGACAGGGCCTCTATGGCTACACCTTC.

J is TRBJ2-3 and V is TRBV15; D might be TRBD1 or TRBD2, each matching 6 bases. CDR3 size: 18 residues. Germline values: CDR1 LNHNV, CDR2 YYDKDF (reference sequence). The ends were cut back, 1 base at V and 0 bases at J, with 17 bases in the middle. CDR3 coding DNA: TGTGCCACCAGCAGAGGGGACCGGGGGCCTACTAGCACAGATACGCAGTATTTT. This translates into CATSRGDRGPTSTDTQYF.

The CDR3 spells CATSVGTSGSGTYNEQFF. CDR3 nucleotide sequence: TGTGCCACCAGTGTGGGGACTAGCGGGAGTGGGACCTACAATGAGCAGTTCTTC. The chain employs TRBV24-1 and TRBJ2-1; 14 bases map to TRBD2. Looked up from germline, CDR1 is KGHDR and CDR2 is SFDVKD. CDR3 length equals 18 residues. Trimming removed 5 bases from V and 2 bases from J; junction bases left unmatched: 7.

This chain joins TRBV20-1 and TRBJ2-1, with D possibly TRBD2 on 6 matching bases. The CDR3 sequence is 14 residues long. CDR1 DFQATT and CDR2 SNEGSKA come from the germline V gene (reference sequence). V was cut by 6 bases and J by 1 base, with 13 bases left in between. The CDR3 DNA is TGCAGTGCCAGGGTCGGGGGATCCTACAATGAGCAGTTCTTC. Its protein product is CSARVGGSYNEQFF.

The chain has TRBV6-2 or TRBV6-3 and TRBJ2-7; weak D call: TRBD1 (5 bases). The ends were cut back, 7 bases at V and 3 bases at J, with 16 bases in the middle. Germline V gene lookup returns CDR1 MNHEY and CDR2 SVGEGT. The CDR3 runs 14 residues. CDR3 loop: CASNSFQGNYEQYF. CDR3 nucleotide sequence: TGTGCCAGCAATTCCTTCCAGGGAAACTACGAGCAGTACTTC.

This clonotype was seen more than once but under ten times. The chain couples TRBV24-1 to TRBJ2-1; 8 bases are shared with TRBD1. J lost 3 bases, V lost 1 base, and 4 bases had no gene match. Germline V gives CDR1 KGHDR, CDR2 SFDVKD. The CDR3 length is 16 residues. The CDR3 DNA is TGTGCCACCAGTGATTTTGCAGGGGGCCACTACAATGAGCAGTTCTTC. Encoded protein: CATSDFAGGHYNEQFF.

The chain couples TRBV24-1 to TRBJ1-3, with 7 bases fitting TRBD1. Germline CDR1 and CDR2: KGHDR and SFDVKD. The CDR3 extends over 15 amino acids. The junction had 3 bases not matched to a gene; V was cut back by 1 base and J by 4 bases. CDR3 coding DNA: TGTGCCACCAGTGATTTCGCAGGGGGAGGAAACACCATATATTTT. The encoded protein is CATSDFAGGGNTIYF.

The chain links TRBV7-9 to TRBJ2-2; D may correspond to TRBD1 or TRBD2 (5 bases each). The germline V and J ends were trimmed by 5 bases and 0 bases, with 13 bases remaining between them. Germline lookup yields CDR1 SEHNR and CDR2 FQNEAQ (reference sequence). The CDR3 consists of 16 residues. DNA of the CDR3: TGTGCCAGCAGCCACGGGACGGTCGCGAACACCGGGGAGCTGTTTTTT. Encoded protein: CASSHGTVANTGELFF.

The chain is built from TRBV5-1 and TRBJ1-1, with 7 bases fitting TRBD1. CDR3 length: 14 amino acids. CDR1 and CDR2 (germline): SGHRS, YFSETQ. The V gene end was trimmed by 1 base and the J gene end by 4 bases; junction bases not matched to a gene: 4. CDR3 nucleotides: TGCGCCAGCAGCTTGATGACAGGGATCACTGAAGCTTTCTTT. Its translation is CASSLMTGITEAFF. The full variable domain, rest sourced from reference TRBV5-1 and TRBJ1-1, is KAGVTQTPRYLIKTRGQQVTLSCSPISGHRSVSWYQQTPGQGLQFLFEYFSETQRNKGNFPGRFSGRQFSNSRSEMNVSTLELGDSALYLCASSLMTGITEAFFGQGTRLTVV.